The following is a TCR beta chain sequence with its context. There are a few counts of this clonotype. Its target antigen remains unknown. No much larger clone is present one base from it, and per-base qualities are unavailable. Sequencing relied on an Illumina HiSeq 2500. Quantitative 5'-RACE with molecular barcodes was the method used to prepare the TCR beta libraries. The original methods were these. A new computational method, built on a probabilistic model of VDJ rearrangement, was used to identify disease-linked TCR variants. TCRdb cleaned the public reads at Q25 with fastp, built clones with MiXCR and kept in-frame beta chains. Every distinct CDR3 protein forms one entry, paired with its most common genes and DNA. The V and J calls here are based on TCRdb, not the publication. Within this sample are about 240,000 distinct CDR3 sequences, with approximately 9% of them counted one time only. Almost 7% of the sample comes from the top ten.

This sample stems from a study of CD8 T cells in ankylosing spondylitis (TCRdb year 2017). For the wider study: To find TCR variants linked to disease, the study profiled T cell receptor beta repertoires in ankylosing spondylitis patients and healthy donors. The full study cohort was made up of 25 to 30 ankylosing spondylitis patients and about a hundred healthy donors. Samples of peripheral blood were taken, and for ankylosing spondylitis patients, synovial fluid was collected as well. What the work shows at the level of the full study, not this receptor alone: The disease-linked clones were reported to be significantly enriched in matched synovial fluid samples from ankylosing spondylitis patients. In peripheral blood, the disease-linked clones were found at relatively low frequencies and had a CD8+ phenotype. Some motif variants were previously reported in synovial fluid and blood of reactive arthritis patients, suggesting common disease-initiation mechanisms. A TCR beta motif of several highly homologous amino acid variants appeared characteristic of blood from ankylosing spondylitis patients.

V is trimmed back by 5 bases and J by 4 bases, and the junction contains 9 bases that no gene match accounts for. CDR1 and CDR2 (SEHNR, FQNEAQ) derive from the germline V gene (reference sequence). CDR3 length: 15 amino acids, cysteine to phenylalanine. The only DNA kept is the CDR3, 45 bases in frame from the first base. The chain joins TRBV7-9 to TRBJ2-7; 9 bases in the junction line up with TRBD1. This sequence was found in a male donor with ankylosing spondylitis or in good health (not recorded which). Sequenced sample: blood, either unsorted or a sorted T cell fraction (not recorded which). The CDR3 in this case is CASSAPTGGGYEQYF. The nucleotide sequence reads TGTGCCAGCAGCGCCCCTACAGGGGGCGGTTACGAGCAGTACTTC. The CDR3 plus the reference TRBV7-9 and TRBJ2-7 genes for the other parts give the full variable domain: DTGVSQNPRHKITKRGQNVTFRCDPISEHNRLYWYRQTLGQGPEFLTYFQNEAQLEKSRLLSDRFSAERPKGSFSTLEIQRTEQGDSAMYLCASSAPTGGGYEQYFGPGTRLTVT.